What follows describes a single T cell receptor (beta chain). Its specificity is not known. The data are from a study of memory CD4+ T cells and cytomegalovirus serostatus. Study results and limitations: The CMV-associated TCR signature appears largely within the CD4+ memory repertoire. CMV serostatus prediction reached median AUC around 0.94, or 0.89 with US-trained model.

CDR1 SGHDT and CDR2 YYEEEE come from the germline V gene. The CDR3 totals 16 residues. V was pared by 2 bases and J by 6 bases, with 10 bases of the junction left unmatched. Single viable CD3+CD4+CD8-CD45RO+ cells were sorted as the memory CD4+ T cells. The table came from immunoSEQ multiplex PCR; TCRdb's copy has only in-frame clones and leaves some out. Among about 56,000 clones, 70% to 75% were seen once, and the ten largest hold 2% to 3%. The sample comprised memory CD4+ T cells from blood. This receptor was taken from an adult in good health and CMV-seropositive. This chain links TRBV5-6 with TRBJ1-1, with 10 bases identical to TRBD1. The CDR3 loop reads CASSFVGGQGRSEAFF. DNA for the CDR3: TGTGCCAGCAGCTTCGTGGGGGGACAGGGGAGGTCTGAAGCTTTCTTT.